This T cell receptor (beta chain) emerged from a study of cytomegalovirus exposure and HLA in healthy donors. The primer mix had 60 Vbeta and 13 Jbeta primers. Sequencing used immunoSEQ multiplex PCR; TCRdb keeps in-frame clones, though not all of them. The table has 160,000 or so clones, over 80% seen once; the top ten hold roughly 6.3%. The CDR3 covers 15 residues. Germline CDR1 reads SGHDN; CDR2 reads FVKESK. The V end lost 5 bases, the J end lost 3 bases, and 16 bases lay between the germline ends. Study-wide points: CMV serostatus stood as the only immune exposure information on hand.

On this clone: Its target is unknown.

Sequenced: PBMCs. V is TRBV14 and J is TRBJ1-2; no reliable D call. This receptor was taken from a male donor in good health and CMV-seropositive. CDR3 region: CASSLRGWGDYGYTF. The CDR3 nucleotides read TGTGCCAGCAGCTTGCGAGGTTGGGGAGACTATGGCTACACCTTC.